This T cell receptor beta chain stems from a study of CD8+CD57+ T cells in acquired aplastic anemia. Study-wide results and caveats: Overlapping CD8+ CDR3 repertoires of patients and controls contained approximately 28 shared sequences.

For CDR3 and TCR beta VDJ profiling, genomic DNA was the template used. TCRdb independently ran MiXCR on the reads; one entry per CDR3 protein. The sample has 120,000 or so distinct CDR3 sequences, approximately 36% seen once. CDR1 is MGHDK, CDR2 SYGVNS, per germline. The CDR3 is made up of 17 amino acids. J was trimmed by 3 bases and V by 4 bases; bases with no gene match: 13. Flow cytometry had shown expanded CD8+CD57+ cells in the patients chosen for sequencing. Among the patients, none had received any therapy at the time of blood sampling. Concerning this clonotype itself: Its antigen is unidentified.

The receptor's source is a human donor with aplastic anemia. Source material: sorted CD4+, CD8+, or CD8+CD57+ T cells (not recorded which) from PBMCs. This chain uses TRBV25-1 with TRBJ2-3; 7 nucleotides match TRBD2. DNA for the CDR3: TGTGCCAGCAGTGGAGATTCGGGGGGTAGTCCGACAGATACGCAGTATTTT. This translates into CASSGDSGGSPTDTQYF.